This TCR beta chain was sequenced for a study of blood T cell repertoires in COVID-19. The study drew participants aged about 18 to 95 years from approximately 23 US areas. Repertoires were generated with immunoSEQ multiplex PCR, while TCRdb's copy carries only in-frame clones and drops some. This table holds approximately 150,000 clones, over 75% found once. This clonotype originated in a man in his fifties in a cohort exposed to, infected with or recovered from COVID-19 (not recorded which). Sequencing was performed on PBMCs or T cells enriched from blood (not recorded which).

DNA for the CDR3: TGTGCCATCAGTGTCCAGCGGGGGGCGAACACCGGGGAGCTGTTTTTT. Translation gives CAISVQRGANTGELFF. The chain combines TRBV10-3 with TRBJ2-2, with 9 bases fitting TRBD2. This CDR3 region has 16 residues. Germline V gene lookup returns CDR1 ENHRY and CDR2 SYGVKD. J gave up 0 bases and V 4 bases, and 3 bases lay outside the gene matches.